The clone carrying this T cell receptor (beta chain) showed up just a few times. Combining a sample-barcoded 5' primer with a J-beta primer mix, a second PCR ran for roughly 7 to 12 cycles. Each TCR beta cDNA got a 12-nucleotide random molecular identifier. TCRdb called the 5' RACE reads again in MiXCR, with one record for every CDR3 protein. Among about 900,000 distinct CDR3 sequences, about 62% were seen once, and the ten largest hold around a quarter. The entry originates in a study of blood T cells in healthy people across ages. The donors, aged roughly 6 to 100, were healthy Caucasians from Russia. Peripheral blood was drawn, about 9.1 milliliters per donor. With each sample, at least 5 micrograms of total RNA were extracted. The receptor's source is a man between 25 and 39 years old in good health. The sequenced material came from blood.

For the CDR3, the DNA is TGCGCCAGCAGCCCTCAGAACGGAGATACGCAGTATTTT. This gives the protein CASSPQNGDTQYF. The J gene is TRBJ2-3, the V gene TRBV4-3; D gene ambiguous. Trimming stripped 4 bases from V and 5 bases from J, with 10 bases between. The CDR3 totals 13 residues. The germline gives CDR1 LGHNA, CDR2 YSLEER.